These 27 T cell receptor beta chains came from one sample sequenced in a study of blood T cell repertoires in COVID-19. The protocol was immunoSEQ multiplex PCR, while the TCRdb copy is restricted to in-frame clones and leaves out a portion. This sample has roughly 150,000 clones, with approximately 80% found just once. Material: peripheral blood. The receptor source for this set is a woman aged 50 to 65 with acute or convalescent COVID-19.

CDR3 sequence reads: CASSEFYGYTF. Here the CDR3 DNA reads TGTGCCAGCAGTGAGTTCTACGGCTACACCTTC. The chain is built from TRBV25-1 and TRBJ1-2; D ambiguous. The CDR3 length is 11 residues. The germline CDR1 and CDR2 sequences are MGHDK and SYGVNS. Trimming removed 3 bases at V and 8 bases at J, with 7 bases between.

V gene TRBV10-3 combines with J gene TRBJ2-1, with 14 bases lining up with TRBD2. Germline-derived CDR1 and CDR2 are ENHRY and SYGVKD. V dropped 3 bases and J dropped 4; count of bases not matched to a gene: 14. This CDR3 is built from 20 residues. The CDR3 DNA sequence: TGTGCCATCAGTGACCTGGGACTAGCGGGAGCCCCCGGCTCTTACAATGAGCAGTTCTTC. Translation: CAISDLGLAGAPGSYNEQFF.

This chain joins TRBV10-3 and TRBJ1-6, with TRBD1 matching 7 bases. The CDR3 contains 13 residues. CDR1 and CDR2 from the germline V gene are ENHRY and SYGVKD. V shed 7 bases, J shed 10 bases, and the junction held 7 bases outside the gene matches. The CDR3 DNA sequence: TGTGCCATCACCTGGGACAGAGACTCACCCCTCCACTTT. Its translation: CAITWDRDSPLHF.

This chain connects TRBV5-6 to TRBJ1-1; a possible D gene is TRBD1 (5 bases). In germline, CDR1 is SGHDT, CDR2 YYEEEE. The V end was cut by 0 bases, the J end by 3 bases, with 21 bases between. This CDR3 is built from 18 residues. The DNA for the CDR3 is TGTGCCAGCAGCTTGGCCGCAGGGTTGATGTACGCGGACACTGAAGCTTTCTTT. This codes for CASSLAAGLMYADTEAFF. Full variable domain (missing parts from reference TRBV5-6 and TRBJ1-1): DAGVTQSPTHLIKTRGQQVTLRCSPKSGHDTVSWYQQALGQGPQFIFQYYEEEERQRGNFPDRFSGHQFPNYSSELNVNALLLGDSALYLCASSLAAGLMYADTEAFFGQGTRLTVV.

This chain joins TRBV24-1 and TRBJ1-2; 8 bases fit TRBD1. After removal of 9 bases from V and 8 bases from J, the junction contained 10 bases not matched to a gene. The CDR3 runs 13 residues. Germline V gives CDR1 KGHDR, CDR2 SFDVKD. The CDR3 DNA is TGTGCCACCTCAGAGGACAGGGCAAAAGGCTACACCTTC. Residues: CATSEDRAKGYTF.

The CDR3 nucleotides read TGTGCCAGCAGCCACAGCCGGGGGGTTTCACCCCTCCACTTT. Translation: CASSHSRGVSPLHF. The rearrangement joins TRBV7-9 to TRBJ1-6; possible D gene TRBD1, 5 bases. The germline V gene encodes CDR1 SEHNR and CDR2 FQNEAQ (reference sequence). Deletions cut 5 bases from V and 9 bases from J, with 14 bases between. The CDR3 contains 14 residues.

The chain has TRBV4-2 and TRBJ1-5, with 7 bases that match TRBD1. The CDR3 has 14 residues. V lost 3 bases, J lost 5 bases, and 4 bases stayed unmatched. Germline values: CDR1 LGHNA, CDR2 YNFKEQ. The CDR3 is CASSQGTVDQPQHF. CDR3 nucleotide sequence: TGTGCCAGCAGCCAGGGGACAGTCGATCAGCCCCAGCATTTT.

This clone was detected a few times. The chain links TRBV4-3 to TRBJ1-4; 8 bases are shared with TRBD1. Germline-derived CDR1 and CDR2 are LGHNA and YSLEER. The CDR3 runs 16 residues. The trim removed 1 base at V and 4 bases at J, leaving 5 bases unmatched. Here the CDR3 DNA reads TGCGCCAGCAGCCAAGTACAGGGGGGGGGTAATGAAAAACTGTTTTTT. Protein: CASSQVQGGGNEKLFF.

This chain joins TRBV19 and TRBJ1-6; 7 positions agree with TRBD1. Germline loops: CDR1 LNHDA, CDR2 SQIVND (reference sequence). V lost 1 base to trimming and J lost 7 bases; unmatched junction nucleotides: 7. The CDR3 totals 16 residues. The CDR3 DNA is TGTGCCAGTAGTATAGGAAACAGGGGACGCAATTCACCCCTCCACTTT. Translating gives CASSIGNRGRNSPLHF.

This clone was picked up a small number of times. The chain joins TRBV28 to TRBJ2-3, with TRBD2 matching over 7 bases. The CDR3 has 13 residues. V lost 8 bases to trimming and J lost 0 bases; unmatched junction nucleotides: 2. Germline-derived CDR1 and CDR2 are MDHEN and SYDVKM. CDR3 in DNA: TGTGCCAGCGGGGGGGAGAGCACAGATACGCAGTATTTT. Protein sequence: CASGGESTDTQYF.

V usage is TRBV29-1 and J usage is TRBJ1-5; 9 positions match TRBD1. With 2 bases clipped from V and 4 bases from J, the junction kept 3 bases outside the gene matches. The CDR3 length is 14 residues. Germline V CDR1 and CDR2: SQVTM, ANQGSEA. In DNA, the CDR3 is TGCAGCGTTGAAACCGGACAGGGGAATCAGCCCCAGCATTTT. The encoded protein is CSVETGQGNQPQHF.

The chain has TRBV28 and TRBJ1-2; D unresolved. V was cut by 2 bases and J by 5 bases, with 15 bases left in between. Germline values: CDR1 MDHEN, CDR2 SYDVKM. CDR3 length equals 15 residues. CDR3 amino acids: CASSLPRASFYGYTF. As DNA, the CDR3 is TGTGCCAGCAGTTTACCCCGCGCTTCGTTTTATGGCTACACCTTC.

V usage is TRBV10-1 and J usage is TRBJ2-1; 10 bases are shared with TRBD1. Germline trimming cut 8 bases from V and 7 bases from J; bases unmatched to any gene: 14. CDR3 length equals 16 residues. Germline values: CDR1 WNHNN, CDR2 SYGVQD (reference sequence). CDR3 in amino acids: CASGGRNGQGGNEQFF. CDR3 DNA sequence: TGCGCCAGCGGGGGGAGGAACGGACAGGGGGGAAATGAGCAGTTCTTC.

This sequence joins TRBV7-2 and TRBJ1-5, with D perhaps matching TRBD1 (5 bases). The germline V and J ends were trimmed by 2 bases and 0 bases, with 11 bases remaining between them. The CDR3 runs to 16 residues. In germline, CDR1 is SGHTA, CDR2 FQGNSA. CDR3 sequence reads: CASSLYGANSNQPQHF. CDR3 nucleotide sequence: TGTGCCAGCAGCTTATATGGGGCGAATAGCAATCAGCCCCAGCATTTT. Variable domain in full (rest from reference TRBV7-2 and TRBJ1-5): GAGVSQSPSNKVTEKGKDVELRCDPISGHTALYWYRQSLGQGLEFLIYFQGNSAPDKSGLPSDRFSAERTGGSVSTLTIQRTQQEDSAVYLCASSLYGANSNQPQHFGDGTRLSIL.

The rearrangement joins TRBV7-2 to TRBJ2-1, with 11 nucleotides matching TRBD2. The CDR3 length is 16 residues. The ends lost 3 bases at V and 6 bases at J; junction bases unmatched: 7. The germline V gene has CDR1 SGHTA and CDR2 FQGNSA. CDR3 protein: CASSFPILAGANEQFF. The CDR3 DNA follows: TGTGCCAGCAGCTTCCCTATACTAGCGGGGGCCAATGAGCAGTTCTTC.

This clone was detected once. This chain joins TRBV2 and TRBJ2-5, with a possible D match to TRBD2 (5 bases). Germline V CDR1 and CDR2: SNHLY, FYNNEI. V was shortened by 6 bases and J by 2 bases, with 16 bases between the two germline ends. CDR3 length equals 15 residues. In DNA form, the CDR3 reads TGTGCCAGCAGCGGGTGGGCGGGTGAACAAGAGACCCAGTACTTC. It encodes CASSGWAGEQETQYF.

Points on this clone: Other DNA sequences within the sample encode an identical CDR3. This chain connects TRBV7-9 to TRBJ1-5; the D is unclear. V was shortened by 2 bases and J by 0 bases, with 5 bases between the two germline ends. Germline CDR1 is SEHNR and CDR2 is FQNEAQ (reference sequence). The CDR3 is 14 amino acids. The CDR3 DNA follows: TGTGCCAGCAGCTTATCGAGTAGCAATCAGCCCCAGCATTTT. Translating gives CASSLSSSNQPQHF.

The CDR3, as DNA: TGTGCCAGCTCACCGGGCAGGGAGGATTACGAGCAGTACTTC. Its protein is CASSPGREDYEQYF. The gene calls are TRBV18 and TRBJ2-7; D possibly corresponds to TRBD2 (6 bases). The CDR3 is 14 amino acids. V lost 3 bases and J lost 4, with 13 bases in between. Per the germline V gene, CDR1 is KGHSH and CDR2 is LQKENI.

There are a few counts of this clone. The chain employs TRBV6-2 or TRBV6-3 and TRBJ1-1; a weak D match, TRBD1 (5 bases). Trimming removed 5 bases at V and 1 base at J, with 17 bases between. CDR1 is MNHEY, CDR2 SVGEGT, per germline. The CDR3 consists of 16 residues. CDR3 loop: CASSLTTGGTNTEAFF. CDR3 nucleotides: TGTGCCAGCAGTCTGACAACGGGCGGGACGAACACTGAAGCTTTCTTT.

This chain connects TRBV5-1 to TRBJ2-6, with a possible D match to TRBD1 (6 bases). Trimming stripped 8 bases from V and 2 bases from J, with 26 bases between. The CDR3 extends over 19 amino acids. Germline V gene sequence: CDR1 SGHRS, CDR2 YFSETQ. The chain's CDR3 is CARRRSTGRQTPGANVLTF. The CDR3 DNA sequence: TGCGCCAGACGTCGGAGTACAGGGCGCCAAACCCCTGGGGCCAACGTCCTGACTTTC.

The rearrangement joins TRBV2 to TRBJ1-2, with a tentative D call TRBD1 (5 bases). Per germline, CDR1 SNHLY and CDR2 FYNNEI. The CDR3 covers 12 residues. V lost 3 bases, J lost 5 bases, and 7 bases lay in between. The CDR3 DNA is TGTGCCAGCAGTGAGGGGGGTTATGGCTACACCTTC. Protein sequence: CASSEGGYGYTF.

This rearrangement joins TRBV14 to TRBJ1-5, with TRBD1 as a possible D gene (6 bases). V lost 0 bases and J lost 0, with 18 bases in between. CDR3 length equals 19 residues. In germline, CDR1 is SGHDN, CDR2 FVKESK. The CDR3 nucleotides read TGTGCCAGCAGCCAAGATCGGCGGACAGAAAACTATAGCAATCAGCCCCAGCATTTT. Its protein product is CASSQDRRTENYSNQPQHF.

The chain uses TRBV4-3 and TRBJ1-2, with D tentatively TRBD1 (5 bases). CDR3 size: 13 residues. CDR1 and CDR2 from the germline V gene are LGHNA and YSLEER. V was pared by 1 base and J by 6 bases, with 9 bases between. CDR3 nucleotide sequence: TGCGCCAGCAGCCAAGTGGGGGGGGATGGCTACACCTTC. This translates into CASSQVGGDGYTF.

V usage is TRBV18 and J usage is TRBJ2-7, with 11 bases matching TRBD2. Looked up from germline, CDR1 is KGHSH and CDR2 is LQKENI. The ends lost 6 bases at V and 3 bases at J; junction bases unmatched: 4. This CDR3 is 14 amino acids long. The CDR3 region is CASSQLAGDYEQYF. CDR3 in DNA: TGTGCCAGCTCCCAACTAGCGGGGGACTACGAGCAGTACTTC. The full variable domain, in which reference TRBV18 and TRBJ2-7 provide the parts outside the CDR3, is NAGVMQNPRHLVRRRGQEARLRCSPMKGHSHVYWYRQLPEEGLKFMVYLQKENIIDESGMPKERFSAEFPKEGPSILRIQQVVRGDSAAYFCASSQLAGDYEQYFGPGTRLTVT.

Only one count was recorded for this clone. The rearrangement links TRBV28 to TRBJ1-3; D possibly corresponds to TRBD1 (5 bases). The V gene's germline CDR1 is MDHEN and CDR2 SYDVKM. With 7 bases removed from V and 3 bases from J, the gap between germline ends came to 13 bases. The CDR3 is 14 amino acids. The CDR3 is CASNQGSGGNTIYF. In nucleotides, the CDR3 is TGTGCCAGCAACCAGGGATCGGGTGGAAACACCATATATTTT.

This clone was recorded once. The V gene is TRBV18, the J gene TRBJ1-5; 9 bases are a match to TRBD1. Trimming removed 6 bases from V and 1 base from J; junction bases left unmatched: 7. The CDR3 covers 16 residues. The germline V gene encodes CDR1 KGHSH and CDR2 LQKENI. The CDR3 DNA reads TGTGCCAGCTCTTCGGGACAGGGCACGAGCAATCAGCCCCAGCATTTT. Its translation is CASSSGQGTSNQPQHF.

The rearrangement uses TRBV7-2 and TRBJ2-3; the D gene is possibly TRBD1 (5 bases). Germline CDR1 SGHTA, CDR2 FQGNSA. CDR3 length equals 13 residues. Between the trimmed V and J ends, which lost 3 bases and 4 bases, there was a span of 8 bases. The CDR3 nucleotides are TGTGCCAGCAGCTTTGGCAGGGCAGATACGCAGTATTTT. It codes for CASSFGRADTQYF.